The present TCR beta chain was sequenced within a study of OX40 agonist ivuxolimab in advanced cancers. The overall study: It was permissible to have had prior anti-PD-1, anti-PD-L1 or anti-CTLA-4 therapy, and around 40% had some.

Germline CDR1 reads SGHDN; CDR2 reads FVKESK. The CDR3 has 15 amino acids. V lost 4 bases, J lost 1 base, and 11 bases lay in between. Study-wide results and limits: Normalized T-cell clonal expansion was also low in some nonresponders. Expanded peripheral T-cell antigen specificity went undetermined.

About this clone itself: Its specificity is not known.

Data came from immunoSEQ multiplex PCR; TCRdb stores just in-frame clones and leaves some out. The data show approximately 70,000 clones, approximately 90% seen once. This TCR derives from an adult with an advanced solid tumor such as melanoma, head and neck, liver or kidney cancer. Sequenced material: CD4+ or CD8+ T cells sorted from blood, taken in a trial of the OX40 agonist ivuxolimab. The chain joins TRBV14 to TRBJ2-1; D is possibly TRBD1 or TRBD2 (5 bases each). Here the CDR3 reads CASSRGGFSYNEQFF. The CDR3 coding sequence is TGTGCCAGCAGCCGGGGCGGGTTTTCCTACAATGAGCAGTTCTTC.